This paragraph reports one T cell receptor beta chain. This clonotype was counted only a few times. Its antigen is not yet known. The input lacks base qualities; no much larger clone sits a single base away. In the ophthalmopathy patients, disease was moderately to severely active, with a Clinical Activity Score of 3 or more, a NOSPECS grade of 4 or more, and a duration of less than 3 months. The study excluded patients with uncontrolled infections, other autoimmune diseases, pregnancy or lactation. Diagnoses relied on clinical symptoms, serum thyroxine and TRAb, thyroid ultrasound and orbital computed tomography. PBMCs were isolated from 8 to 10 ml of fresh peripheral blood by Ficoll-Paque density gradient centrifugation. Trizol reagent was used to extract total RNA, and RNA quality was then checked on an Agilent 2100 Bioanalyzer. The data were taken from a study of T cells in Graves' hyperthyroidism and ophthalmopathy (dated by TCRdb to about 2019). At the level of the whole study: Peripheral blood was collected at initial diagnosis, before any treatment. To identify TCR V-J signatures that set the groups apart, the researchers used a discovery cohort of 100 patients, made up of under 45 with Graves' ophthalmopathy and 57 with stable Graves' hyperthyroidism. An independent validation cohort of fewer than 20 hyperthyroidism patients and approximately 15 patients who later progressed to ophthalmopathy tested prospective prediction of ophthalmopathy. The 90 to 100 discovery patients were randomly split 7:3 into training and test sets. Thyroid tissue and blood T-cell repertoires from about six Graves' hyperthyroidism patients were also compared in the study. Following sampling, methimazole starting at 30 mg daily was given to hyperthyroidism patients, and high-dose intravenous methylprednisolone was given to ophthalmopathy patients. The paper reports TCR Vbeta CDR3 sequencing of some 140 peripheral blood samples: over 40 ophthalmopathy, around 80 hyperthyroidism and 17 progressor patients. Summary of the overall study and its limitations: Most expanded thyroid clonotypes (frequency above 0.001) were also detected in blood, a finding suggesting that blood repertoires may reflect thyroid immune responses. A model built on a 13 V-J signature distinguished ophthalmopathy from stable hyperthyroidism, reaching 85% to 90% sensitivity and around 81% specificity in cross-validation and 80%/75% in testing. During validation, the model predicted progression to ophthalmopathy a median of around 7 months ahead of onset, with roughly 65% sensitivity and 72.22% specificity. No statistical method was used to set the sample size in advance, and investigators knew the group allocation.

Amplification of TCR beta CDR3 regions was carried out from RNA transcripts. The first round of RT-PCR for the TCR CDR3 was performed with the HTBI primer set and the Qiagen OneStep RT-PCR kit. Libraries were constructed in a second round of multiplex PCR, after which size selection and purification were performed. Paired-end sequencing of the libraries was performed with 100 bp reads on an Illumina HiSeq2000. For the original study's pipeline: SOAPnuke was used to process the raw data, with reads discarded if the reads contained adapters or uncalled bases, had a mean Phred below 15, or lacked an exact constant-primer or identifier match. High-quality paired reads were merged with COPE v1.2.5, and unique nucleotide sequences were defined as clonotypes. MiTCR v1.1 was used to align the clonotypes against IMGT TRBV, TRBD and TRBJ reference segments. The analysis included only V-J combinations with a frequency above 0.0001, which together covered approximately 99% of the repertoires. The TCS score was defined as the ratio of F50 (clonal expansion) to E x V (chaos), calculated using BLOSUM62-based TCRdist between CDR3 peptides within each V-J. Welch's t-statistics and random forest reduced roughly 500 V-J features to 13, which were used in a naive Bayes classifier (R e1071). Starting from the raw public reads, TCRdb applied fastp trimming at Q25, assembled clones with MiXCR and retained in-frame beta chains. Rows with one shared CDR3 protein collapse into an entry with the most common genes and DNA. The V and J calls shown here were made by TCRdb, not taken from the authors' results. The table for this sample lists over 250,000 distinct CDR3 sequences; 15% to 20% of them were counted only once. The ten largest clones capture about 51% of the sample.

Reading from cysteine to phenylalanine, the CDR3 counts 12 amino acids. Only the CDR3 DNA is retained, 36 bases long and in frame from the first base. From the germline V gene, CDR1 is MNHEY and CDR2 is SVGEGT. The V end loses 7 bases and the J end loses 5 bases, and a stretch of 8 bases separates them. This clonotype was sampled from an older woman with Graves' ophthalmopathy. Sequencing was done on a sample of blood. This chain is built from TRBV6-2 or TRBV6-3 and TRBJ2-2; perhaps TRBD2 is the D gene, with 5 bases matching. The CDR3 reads CASTRGTGELFF. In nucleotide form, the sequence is TGTGCCAGCACCCGGGGAACCGGGGAGCTGTTTTTT.